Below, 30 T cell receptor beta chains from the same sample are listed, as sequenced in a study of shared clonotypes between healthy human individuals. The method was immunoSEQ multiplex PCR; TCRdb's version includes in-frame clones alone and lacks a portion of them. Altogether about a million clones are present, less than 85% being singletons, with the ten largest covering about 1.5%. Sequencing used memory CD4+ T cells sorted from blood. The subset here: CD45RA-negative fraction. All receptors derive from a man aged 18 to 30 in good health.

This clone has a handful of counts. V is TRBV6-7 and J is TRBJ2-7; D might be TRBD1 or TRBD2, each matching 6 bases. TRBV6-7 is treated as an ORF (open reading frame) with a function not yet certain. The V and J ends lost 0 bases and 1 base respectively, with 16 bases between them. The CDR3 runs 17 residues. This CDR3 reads CASSYSDSQGGSYEQYF. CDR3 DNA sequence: TGTGCCAGCAGTTACTCGGATTCTCAAGGGGGGTCCTACGAGCAGTACTTC.

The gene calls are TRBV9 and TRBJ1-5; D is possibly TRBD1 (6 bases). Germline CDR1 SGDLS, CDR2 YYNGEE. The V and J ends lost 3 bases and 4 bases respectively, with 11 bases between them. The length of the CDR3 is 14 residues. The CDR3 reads CASSERGGNQPQHF. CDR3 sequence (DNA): TGTGCCAGCAGCGAAAGGGGGGGAAATCAGCCCCAGCATTTT.

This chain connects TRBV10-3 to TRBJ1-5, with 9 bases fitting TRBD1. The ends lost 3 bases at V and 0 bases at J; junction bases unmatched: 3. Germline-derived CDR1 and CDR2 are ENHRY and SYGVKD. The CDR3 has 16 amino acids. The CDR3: CAISDRGQGSNQPQHF. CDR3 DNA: TGTGCCATCAGTGATAGGGGACAGGGTAGCAATCAGCCCCAGCATTTT.

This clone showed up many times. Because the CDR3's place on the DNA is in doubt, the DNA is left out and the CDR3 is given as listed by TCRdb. This CDR3 is CASSIVTFGGYNQPQHF. The J gene is TRBJ1-5, the V gene TRBV19. Per the germline V gene, CDR1 is LNHDA and CDR2 is SQIVND (reference sequence). Both ends counted, the CDR3 spans 17 residues.

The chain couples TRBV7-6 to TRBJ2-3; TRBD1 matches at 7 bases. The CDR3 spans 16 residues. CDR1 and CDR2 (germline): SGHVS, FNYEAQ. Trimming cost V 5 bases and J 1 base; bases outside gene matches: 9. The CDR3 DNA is TGTGCCAGCAGCACCTACCGGGACAGCGGCACAGATACGCAGTATTTT. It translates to CASSTYRDSGTDTQYF.

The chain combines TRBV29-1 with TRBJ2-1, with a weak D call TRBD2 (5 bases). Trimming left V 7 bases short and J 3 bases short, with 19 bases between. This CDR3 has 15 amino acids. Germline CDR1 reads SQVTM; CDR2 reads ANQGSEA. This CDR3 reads CSAITPGTSYNEQFF. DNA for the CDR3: TGCAGCGCCATAACTCCGGGAACGAGCTACAATGAGCAGTTCTTC.

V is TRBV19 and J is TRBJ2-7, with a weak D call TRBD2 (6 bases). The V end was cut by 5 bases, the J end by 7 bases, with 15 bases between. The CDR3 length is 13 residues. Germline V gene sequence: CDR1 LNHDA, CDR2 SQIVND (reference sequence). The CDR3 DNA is TGTGCCAGTAGTTCACTAGCTGGTGGGGAGCAGTACTTC. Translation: CASSSLAGGEQYF.

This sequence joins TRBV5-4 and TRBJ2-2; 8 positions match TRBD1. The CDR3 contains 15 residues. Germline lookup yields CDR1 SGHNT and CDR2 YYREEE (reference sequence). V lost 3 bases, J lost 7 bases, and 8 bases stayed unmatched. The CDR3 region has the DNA TGTGCCAGCAGCTCCAGTTTGGACAGGGTCGGGGAGCTGTTTTTT. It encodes CASSSSLDRVGELFF.

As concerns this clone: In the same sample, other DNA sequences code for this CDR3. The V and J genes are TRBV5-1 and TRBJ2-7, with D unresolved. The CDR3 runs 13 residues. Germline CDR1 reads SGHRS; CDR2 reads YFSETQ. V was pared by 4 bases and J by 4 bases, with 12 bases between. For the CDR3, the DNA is TGCGCCAGCAGCCTACTGCAAGGTTACGAGCAGTACTTC. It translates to CASSLLQGYEQYF.

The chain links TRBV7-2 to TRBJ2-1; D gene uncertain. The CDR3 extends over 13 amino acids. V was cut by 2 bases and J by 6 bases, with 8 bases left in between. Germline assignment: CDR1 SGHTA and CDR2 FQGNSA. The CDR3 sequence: CASSLSRANEQFF. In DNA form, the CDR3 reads TGTGCCAGCAGCTTATCGCGCGCCAATGAGCAGTTCTTC. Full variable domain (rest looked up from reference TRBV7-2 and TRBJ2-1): GAGVSQSPSNKVTEKGKDVELRCDPISGHTALYWYRQSLGQGLEFLIYFQGNSAPDKSGLPSDRFSAERTGGSVSTLTIQRTQQEDSAVYLCASSLSRANEQFFGPGTRLTVL.

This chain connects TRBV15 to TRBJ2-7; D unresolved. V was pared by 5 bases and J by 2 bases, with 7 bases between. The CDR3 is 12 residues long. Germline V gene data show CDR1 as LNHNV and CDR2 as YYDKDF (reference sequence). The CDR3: CATSSHTYEQYF. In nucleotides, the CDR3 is TGTGCCACCAGCTCACACACCTACGAGCAGTACTTC. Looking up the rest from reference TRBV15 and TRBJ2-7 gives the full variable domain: DAMVIQNPRYQVTQFGKPVTLSCSQTLNHNVMYWYQQKSSQAPKLLFHYYDKDFNNEADTPDNFQSRRPNTSFCFLDIRSPGLGDTAMYLCATSSHTYEQYFGPGTRLTVT.

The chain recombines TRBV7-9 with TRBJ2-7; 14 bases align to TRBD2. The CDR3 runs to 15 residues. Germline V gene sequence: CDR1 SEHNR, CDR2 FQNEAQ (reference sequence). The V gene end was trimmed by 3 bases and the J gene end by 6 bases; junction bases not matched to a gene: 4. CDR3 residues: CASSLGLAGVSEQYF. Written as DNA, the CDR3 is TGTGCCAGCAGCTTGGGACTAGCGGGGGTCAGCGAGCAGTACTTC.

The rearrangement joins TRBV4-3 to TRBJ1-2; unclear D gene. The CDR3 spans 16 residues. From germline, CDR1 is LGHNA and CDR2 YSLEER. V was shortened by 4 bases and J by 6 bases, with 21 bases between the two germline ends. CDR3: CASSLLKTKAQDGYTF. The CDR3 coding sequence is TGCGCCAGCAGCCTTCTTAAAACCAAAGCTCAGGATGGCTACACCTTC.

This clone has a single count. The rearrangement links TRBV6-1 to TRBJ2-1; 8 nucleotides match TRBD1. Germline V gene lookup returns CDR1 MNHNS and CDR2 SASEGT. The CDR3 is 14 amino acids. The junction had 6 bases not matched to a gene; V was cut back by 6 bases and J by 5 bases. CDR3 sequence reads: CASSPRTGNNEQFF. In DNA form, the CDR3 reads TGTGCCAGCAGCCCGAGGACAGGGAACAATGAGCAGTTCTTC.

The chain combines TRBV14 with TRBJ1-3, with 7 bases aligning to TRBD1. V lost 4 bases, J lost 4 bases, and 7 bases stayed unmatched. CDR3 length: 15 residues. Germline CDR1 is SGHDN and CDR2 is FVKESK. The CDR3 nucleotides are TGTGCCAGCAGCCCCGTGGTGGGACAGGGAAACACCATATATTTT. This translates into CASSPVVGQGNTIYF.

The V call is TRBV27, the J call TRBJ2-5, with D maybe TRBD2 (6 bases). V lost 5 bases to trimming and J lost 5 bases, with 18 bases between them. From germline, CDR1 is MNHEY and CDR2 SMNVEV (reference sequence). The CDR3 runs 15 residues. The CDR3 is CASSPWQGGSETQYF. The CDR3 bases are TGTGCCAGCAGTCCGTGGCAGGGAGGTTCGGAGACCCAGTACTTC.

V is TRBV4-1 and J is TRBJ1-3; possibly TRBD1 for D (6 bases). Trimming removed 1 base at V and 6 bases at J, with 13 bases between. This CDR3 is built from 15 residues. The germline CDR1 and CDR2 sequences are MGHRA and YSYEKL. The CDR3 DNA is TGCGCCAGCAGCCAAGTAAGACAGGCGCTAAACACCATATATTTT. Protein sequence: CASSQVRQALNTIYF.

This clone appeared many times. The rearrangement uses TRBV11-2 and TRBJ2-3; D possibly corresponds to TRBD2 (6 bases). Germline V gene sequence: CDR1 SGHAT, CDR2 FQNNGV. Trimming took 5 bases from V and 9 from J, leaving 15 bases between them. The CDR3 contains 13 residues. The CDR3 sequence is CASSQGTARTQYF. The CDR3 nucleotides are TGTGCCAGCAGCCAAGGGACTGCGAGGACGCAGTATTTT.

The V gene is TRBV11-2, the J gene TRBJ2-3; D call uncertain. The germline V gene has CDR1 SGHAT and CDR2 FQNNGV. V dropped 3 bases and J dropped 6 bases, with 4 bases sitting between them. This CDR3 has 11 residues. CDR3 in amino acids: CASSFPDTQYF. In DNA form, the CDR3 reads TGTGCCAGCAGCTTTCCGGATACGCAGTATTTT.

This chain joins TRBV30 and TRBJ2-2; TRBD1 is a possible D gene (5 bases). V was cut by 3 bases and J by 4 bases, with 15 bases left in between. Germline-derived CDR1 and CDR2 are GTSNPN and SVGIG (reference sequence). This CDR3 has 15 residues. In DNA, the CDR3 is TGTGCCTGGAGGGTCAGGGCAAAGGGCACCGGGGAGCTGTTTTTT. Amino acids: CAWRVRAKGTGELFF.

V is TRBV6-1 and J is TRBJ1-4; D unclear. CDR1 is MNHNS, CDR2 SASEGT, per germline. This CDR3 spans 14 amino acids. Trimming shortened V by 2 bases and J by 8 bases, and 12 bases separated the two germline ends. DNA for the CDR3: TGTGCCAGCAGTGAATCCGGCCCCGTCGAAAAACTGTTTTTT. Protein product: CASSESGPVEKLFF.

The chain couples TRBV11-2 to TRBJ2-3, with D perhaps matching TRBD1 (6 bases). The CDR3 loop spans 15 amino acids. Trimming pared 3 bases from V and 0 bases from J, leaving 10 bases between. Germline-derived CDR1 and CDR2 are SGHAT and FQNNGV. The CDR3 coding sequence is TGTGCCAGCAGCTTTACAGGGATAAGCACAGATACGCAGTATTTT. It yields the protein CASSFTGISTDTQYF.

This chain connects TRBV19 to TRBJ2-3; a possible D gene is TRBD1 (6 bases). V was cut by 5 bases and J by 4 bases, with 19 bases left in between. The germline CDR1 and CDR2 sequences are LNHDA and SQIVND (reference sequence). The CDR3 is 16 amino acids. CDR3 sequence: CASSPGKQGLADTQYF. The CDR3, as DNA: TGTGCCAGTAGTCCAGGGAAACAGGGTCTCGCAGATACGCAGTATTTT.

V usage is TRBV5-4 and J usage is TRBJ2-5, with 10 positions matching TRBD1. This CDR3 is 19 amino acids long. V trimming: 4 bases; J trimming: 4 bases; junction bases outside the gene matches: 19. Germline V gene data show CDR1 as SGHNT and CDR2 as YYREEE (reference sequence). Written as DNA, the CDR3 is TGTGCCAGCAGCGAAACGGGACAGGGGTTGTATAGGGGTAGAGAGACCCAGTACTTC. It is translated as CASSETGQGLYRGRETQYF.

CDR3 sequence: CAPKEDSYTGELFF. The CDR3 DNA sequence: TGTGCCCCCAAGGAGGACAGTTACACCGGGGAGCTGTTTTTT. The chain has TRBV21-1 and TRBJ2-2; the listed D gene, TRBD1, was not tested against the DNA. TRBV21-1 counts as a pseudogene. The CDR3 loop spans 14 amino acids.

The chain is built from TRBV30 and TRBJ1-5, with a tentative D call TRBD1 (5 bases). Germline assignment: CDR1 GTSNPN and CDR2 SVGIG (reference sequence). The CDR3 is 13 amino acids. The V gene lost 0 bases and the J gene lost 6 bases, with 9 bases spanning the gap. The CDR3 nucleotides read TGTGCCTGGAGTGTTGGGGGGTCTCAGCCCCAGCATTTT. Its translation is CAWSVGGSQPQHF.

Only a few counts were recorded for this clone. For the CDR3, the DNA is TGTGCCAGCAGTGCGCCCGCTTACATCTACGAGCAGTACTTC. Translation: CASSAPAYIYEQYF. V gene TRBV6-1 combines with J gene TRBJ2-7; D not certain. The length of the CDR3 is 14 residues. Per the germline V gene, CDR1 is MNHNS and CDR2 is SASEGT. The V end was cut by 4 bases, the J end by 3 bases, with 13 bases between.

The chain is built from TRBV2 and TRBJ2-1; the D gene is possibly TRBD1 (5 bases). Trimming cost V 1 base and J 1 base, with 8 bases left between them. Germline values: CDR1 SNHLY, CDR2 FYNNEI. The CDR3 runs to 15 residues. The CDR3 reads CASSEEGVSYNEQFF. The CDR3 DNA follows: TGTGCCAGCAGTGAAGAAGGGGTTTCCTACAATGAGCAGTTCTTC.

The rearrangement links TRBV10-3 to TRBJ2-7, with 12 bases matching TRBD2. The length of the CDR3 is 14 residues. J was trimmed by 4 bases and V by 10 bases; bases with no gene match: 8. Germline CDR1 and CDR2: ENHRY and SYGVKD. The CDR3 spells CASTTSGGRYEQYF. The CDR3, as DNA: TGTGCCAGTACGACTAGCGGGGGTCGTTACGAGCAGTACTTC.

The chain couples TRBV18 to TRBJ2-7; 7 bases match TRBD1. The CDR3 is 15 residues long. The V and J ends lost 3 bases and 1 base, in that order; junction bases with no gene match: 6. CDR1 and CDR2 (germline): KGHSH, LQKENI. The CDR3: CASSPQPGQSYEQYF. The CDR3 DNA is TGTGCCAGCTCACCCCAGCCGGGACAGTCCTACGAGCAGTACTTC.